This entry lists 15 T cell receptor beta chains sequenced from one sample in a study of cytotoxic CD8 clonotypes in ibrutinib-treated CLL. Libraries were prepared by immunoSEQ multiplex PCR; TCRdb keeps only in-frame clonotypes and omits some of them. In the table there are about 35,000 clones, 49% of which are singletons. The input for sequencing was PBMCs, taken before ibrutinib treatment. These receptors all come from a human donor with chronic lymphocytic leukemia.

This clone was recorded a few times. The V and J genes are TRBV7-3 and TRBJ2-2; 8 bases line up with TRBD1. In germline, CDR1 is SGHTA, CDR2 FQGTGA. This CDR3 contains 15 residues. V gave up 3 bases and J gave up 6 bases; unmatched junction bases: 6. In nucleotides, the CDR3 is TGTGCCAGCAGCTTGCGACAGGGGCTATCCGGGGAGCTGTTTTTT. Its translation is CASSLRQGLSGELFF.

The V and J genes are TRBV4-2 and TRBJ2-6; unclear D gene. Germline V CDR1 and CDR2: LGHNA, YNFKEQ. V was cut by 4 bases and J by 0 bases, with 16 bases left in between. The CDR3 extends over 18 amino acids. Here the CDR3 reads CASSPRAGILSGANVLTF. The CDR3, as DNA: TGTGCCAGCAGCCCCCGGGCCGGAATTCTCTCTGGGGCCAACGTCCTGACTTTC.

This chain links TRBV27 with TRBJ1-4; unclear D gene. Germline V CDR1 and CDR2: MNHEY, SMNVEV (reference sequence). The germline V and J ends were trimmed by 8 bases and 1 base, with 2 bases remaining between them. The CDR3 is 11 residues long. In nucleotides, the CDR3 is TGTGCCAGCCGAACTAATGAAAAACTGTTTTTT. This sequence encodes CASRTNEKLFF.

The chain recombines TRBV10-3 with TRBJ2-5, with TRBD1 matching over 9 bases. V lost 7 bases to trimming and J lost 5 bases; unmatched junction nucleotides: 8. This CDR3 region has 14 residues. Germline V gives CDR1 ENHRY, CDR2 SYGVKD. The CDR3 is CAIKPGQGFETQYF. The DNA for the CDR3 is TGTGCCATCAAACCGGGACAGGGTTTCGAGACCCAGTACTTC.

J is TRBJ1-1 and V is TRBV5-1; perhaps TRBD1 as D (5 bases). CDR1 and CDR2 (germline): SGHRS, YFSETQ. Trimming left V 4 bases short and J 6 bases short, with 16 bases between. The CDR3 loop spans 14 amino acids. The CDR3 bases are TGCGCCAGCAGCCCCACGGGGGGGGTCCCTGAAGCTTTCTTT. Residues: CASSPTGGVPEAFF.

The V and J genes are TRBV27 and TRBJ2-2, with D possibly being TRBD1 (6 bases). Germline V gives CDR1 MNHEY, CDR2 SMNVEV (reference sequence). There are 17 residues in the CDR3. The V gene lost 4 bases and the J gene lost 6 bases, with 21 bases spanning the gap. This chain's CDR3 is CASSSPGTLTHAGELFF. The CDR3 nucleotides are TGTGCCAGCAGTTCACCCGGGACACTAACCCACGCCGGGGAGCTGTTTTTT.

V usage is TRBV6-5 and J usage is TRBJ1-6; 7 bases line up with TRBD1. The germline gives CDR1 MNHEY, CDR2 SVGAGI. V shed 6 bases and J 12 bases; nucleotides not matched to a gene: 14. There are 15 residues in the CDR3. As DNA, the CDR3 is TGTGCCAGCAGCGGATGGGACAGCACACGGTTACCCCTCCACTTT. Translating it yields CASSGWDSTRLPLHF.

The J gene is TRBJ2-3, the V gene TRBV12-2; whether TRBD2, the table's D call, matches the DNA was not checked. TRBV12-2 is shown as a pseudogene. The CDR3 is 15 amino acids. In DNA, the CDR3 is TGTGCAAGTCGCTTAGGTGGCGGAGGCACAGATACGCAGTATTTT. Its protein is CASRLGGGGTDTQYF.

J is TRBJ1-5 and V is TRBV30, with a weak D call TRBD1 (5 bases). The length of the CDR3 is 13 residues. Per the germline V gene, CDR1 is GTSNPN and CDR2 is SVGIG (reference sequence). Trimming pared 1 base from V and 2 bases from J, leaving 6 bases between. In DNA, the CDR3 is TGTGCCTGGAGTGGGGGGGGCAATCAGCCCCAGCATTTT. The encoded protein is CAWSGGGNQPQHF.

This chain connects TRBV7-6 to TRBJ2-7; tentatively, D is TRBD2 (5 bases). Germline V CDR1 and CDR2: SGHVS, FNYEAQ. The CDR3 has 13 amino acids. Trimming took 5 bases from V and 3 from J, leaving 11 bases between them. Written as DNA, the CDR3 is TGTGCCAGCAGCCGCACCGGGGACTACGAGCAGTACTTC. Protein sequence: CASSRTGDYEQYF. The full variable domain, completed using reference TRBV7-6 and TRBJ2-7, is GAGVSQSPRYKVTKRGQDVALRCDPISGHVSLYWYRQALGQGPEFLTYFNYEAQQDKSGLPNDRFSAERPEGSISTLTIQRTEQRDSAMYRCASSRTGDYEQYFGPGTRLTVT.

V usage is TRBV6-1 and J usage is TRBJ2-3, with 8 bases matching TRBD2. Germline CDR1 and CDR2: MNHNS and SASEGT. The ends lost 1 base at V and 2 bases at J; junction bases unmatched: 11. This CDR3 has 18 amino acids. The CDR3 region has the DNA TGTGCCAGCAGTGAAGGGCAGAGGGGAGCGGGGGACACAGATACGCAGTATTTT. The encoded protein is CASSEGQRGAGDTDTQYF.

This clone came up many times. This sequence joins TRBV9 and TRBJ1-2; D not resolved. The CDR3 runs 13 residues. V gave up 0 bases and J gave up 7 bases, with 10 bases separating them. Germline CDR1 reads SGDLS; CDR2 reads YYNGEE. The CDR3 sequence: CASSVDEEGGYTF. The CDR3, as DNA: TGTGCCAGCAGCGTAGATGAGGAGGGTGGCTACACCTTC.

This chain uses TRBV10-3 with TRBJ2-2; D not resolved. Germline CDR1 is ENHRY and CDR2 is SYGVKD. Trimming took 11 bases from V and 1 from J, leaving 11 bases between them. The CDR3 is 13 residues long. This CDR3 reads CAHSGENTGELFF. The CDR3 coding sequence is TGTGCCCACAGTGGGGAGAACACCGGGGAGCTGTTTTTT.

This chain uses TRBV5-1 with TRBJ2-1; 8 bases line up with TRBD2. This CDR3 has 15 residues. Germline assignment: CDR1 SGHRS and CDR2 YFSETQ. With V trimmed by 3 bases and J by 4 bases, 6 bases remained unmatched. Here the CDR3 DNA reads TGCGCCAGCAGCTATACGGGGGGGAAGTACAATGAGCAGTTCTTC. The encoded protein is CASSYTGGKYNEQFF.

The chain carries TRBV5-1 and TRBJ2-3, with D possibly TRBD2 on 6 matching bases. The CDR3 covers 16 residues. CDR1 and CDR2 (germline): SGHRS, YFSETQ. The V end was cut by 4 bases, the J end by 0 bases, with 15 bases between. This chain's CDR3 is CASSLDGTLSTDTQYF. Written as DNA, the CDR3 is TGCGCCAGCAGCCTGGACGGGACTTTAAGCACAGATACGCAGTATTTT.